One sample yielded the 8 T cell receptor beta chains listed below, sequenced in a study of blood T cell repertoires in COVID-19. Profiled with immunoSEQ multiplex PCR; TCRdb holds only in-frame clones, not every one. The table lists more than 350,000 clones, roughly 90% of them singletons. The sample consisted of peripheral blood. The receptors derive from a young woman with COVID-19, enrolled during active disease.

The chain links TRBV18 to TRBJ1-1; no clear D. CDR1 is KGHSH, CDR2 LQKENI, per germline. CDR3 length: 12 amino acids. V lost 6 bases and J lost 5, with 10 bases in between. CDR3 bases: TGTGCCAGCTCCCTTCGCCAGACTGAAGCTTTCTTT. This sequence encodes CASSLRQTEAFF.

The chain combines TRBV5-1 with TRBJ2-1, with 10 bases fitting TRBD2. Germline V gene sequence: CDR1 SGHRS, CDR2 YFSETQ. The trim removed 1 base at V and 8 bases at J, leaving 6 bases unmatched. The CDR3 has 15 amino acids. CDR3 in amino acids: CASSLSGTSAHEQFF. CDR3 nucleotide sequence: TGCGCCAGCAGCTTGTCCGGGACTAGCGCCCATGAGCAGTTCTTC.

Of note for this clone: Relative to the germline gene, one junction end is altered; a read error may explain this. The chain carries TRBV6-5 and TRBJ2-4; 11 bases line up with TRBD2. Germline CDR1 and CDR2: MNHEY and SVGAGI. The CDR3 consists of 15 residues. The CDR3: CASQAVLSSGGPPSF. The DNA for the CDR3 is TGTGCCAGCCAAGCGGTTTTATCTAGCGGGGGGCCCCCGAGTTTC.

The chain has TRBV3-1 (or the pseudogene TRBV3-2) and TRBJ2-5, with 13 bases aligning to TRBD2. Germline CDR1 LGHDT, CDR2 YNNKEL (reference sequence). The length of the CDR3 is 21 residues. Losses at the gene ends were 4 bases for V and 2 bases for J; bases not matched to a gene: 19. CDR3 protein: CASSLYPGLAGPTRSQETQYF. The DNA of the CDR3 is TGTGCCAGCAGCCTATATCCGGGACTAGCGGGACCCACCCGTTCACAAGAGACCCAGTACTTC.

The V and J genes are TRBV7-2 and TRBJ2-5; D is perhaps TRBD1 (6 bases). Germline V CDR1 and CDR2: SGHTA, FQGNSA. V gave up 4 bases and J gave up 5 bases, with 17 bases separating them. CDR3 length: 15 residues. DNA of the CDR3: TGTGCCAGCAGCTCCCCCCTAGGGGGTCGGGAGACCCAGTACTTC. This translates into CASSSPLGGRETQYF.

The rearrangement joins TRBV5-1 to TRBJ2-1, with D unresolved. CDR3 length: 16 amino acids. The germline CDR1 and CDR2 sequences are SGHRS and YFSETQ. Deletions cut 4 bases from V and 2 bases from J, with 16 bases between. This CDR3 is CASSLSLNLAYNEQFF. The CDR3 nucleotides are TGCGCCAGCAGCCTATCCCTGAACTTAGCCTACAATGAGCAGTTCTTC.

A remark on this clone: Other DNA sequences in the same sample also yield this CDR3. The CDR3 coding sequence is TGCGCCAGCAGCTTAGTAGCGGGGGCCTCCTACGAGCAGTACTTC. It specifies CASSLVAGASYEQYF. This sequence joins TRBV5-1 and TRBJ2-7; 9 bases align to TRBD2. Trimming at V came to 2 bases and at J to 0 bases, leaving 3 bases not matched to a gene. The CDR3 has 15 amino acids. From germline, CDR1 is SGHRS and CDR2 YFSETQ.

The CDR3 bases are TGTGCCAGCAGCTTAGTCTCACCAGCGAACACCGGGGAGCTGTTTTTT. It specifies CASSLVSPANTGELFF. The chain has TRBV7-2 and TRBJ2-2; D gene unclear. The CDR3 consists of 16 residues. The germline V gene has CDR1 SGHTA and CDR2 FQGNSA. The germline V and J ends were trimmed by 1 base and 0 bases, with 9 bases remaining between them.